This T cell receptor (beta chain) was identified in a study of human T cells and chemical hapten exposure. Study background: Patch tests applied 0.01% DPC to the upper back and were scored after 6 days. Study conclusions and caveats: Patch test score rose with PT1 expanded TCRs, significant at 8, 16, 32, not 4.

J was trimmed by 6 bases and V by 0 bases; bases with no gene match: 2. The CDR3 is 14 residues long. Germline V gene sequence: CDR1 SGHVS, CDR2 FQNEAQ. The time point was: patch test 3, about 24 weeks after DPC sensitization. As for treatment: therapeutic diphenylcyclopropenone sensitization with weekly scalp DPC. In the authors' methods: With a range of roughly 23,224 to 690,600, the median per sample was around 96,000 TCRs. TCRdb independently ran MiXCR on the RACE reads; one entry per CDR3 protein. TCRdb's processing, not the authors' own work, is the source of the V and J calls. Of 130,000 or so distinct CDR3 sequences detected, around 10% appear once; the ten largest clones hold 2% to 2.5%. This clonotype has a count of ten or more. The antigen is undetermined.

The chain joins TRBV7-8 to TRBJ1-5, with 7 bases fitting TRBD1. The sample consisted of whole blood, taken in connection with sensitization to the hapten diphenylcyclopropenone (DPC). The receptor was isolated from a woman in her forties or fifties with alopecia areata. Some clones in this sample may be carry-over from other donors' samples. The CDR3 DNA is TGTGCCAGCAGCTTAGCTCAGGGGGGTCAGCCCCAGCATTTT. It codes for CASSLAQGGQPQHF.